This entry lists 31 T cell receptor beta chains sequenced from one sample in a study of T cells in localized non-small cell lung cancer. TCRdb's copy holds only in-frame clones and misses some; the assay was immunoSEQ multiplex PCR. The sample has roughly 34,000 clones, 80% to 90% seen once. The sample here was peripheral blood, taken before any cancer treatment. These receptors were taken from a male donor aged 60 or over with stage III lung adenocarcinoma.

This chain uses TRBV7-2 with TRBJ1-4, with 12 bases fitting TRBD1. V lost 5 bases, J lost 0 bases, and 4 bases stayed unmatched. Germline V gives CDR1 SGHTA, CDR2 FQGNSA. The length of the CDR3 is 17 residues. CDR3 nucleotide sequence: TGTGCCAGCAGCCCGGGACAGGGGGCAGCAACTAATGAAAAACTGTTTTTT. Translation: CASSPGQGAATNEKLFF.

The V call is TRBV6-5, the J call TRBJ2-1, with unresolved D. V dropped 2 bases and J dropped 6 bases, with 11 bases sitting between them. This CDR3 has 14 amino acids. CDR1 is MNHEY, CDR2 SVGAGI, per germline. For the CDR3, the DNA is TGTGCCAGCAGTTACACACAGAGGCCCAATGAGCAGTTCTTC. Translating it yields CASSYTQRPNEQFF.

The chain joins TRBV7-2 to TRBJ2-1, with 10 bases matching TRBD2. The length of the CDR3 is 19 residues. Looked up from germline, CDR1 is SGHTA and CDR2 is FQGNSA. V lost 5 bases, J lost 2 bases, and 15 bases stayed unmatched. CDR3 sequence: CASSVGSSGSLGPYNEQFF. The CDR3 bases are TGTGCCAGCAGCGTGGGGTCTAGCGGGAGCCTAGGCCCCTACAATGAGCAGTTCTTC.

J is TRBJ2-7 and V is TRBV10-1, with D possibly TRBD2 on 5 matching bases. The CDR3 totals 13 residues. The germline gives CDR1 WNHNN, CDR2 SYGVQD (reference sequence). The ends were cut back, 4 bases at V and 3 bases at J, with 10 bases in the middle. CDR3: CASSAGNFYEQYF. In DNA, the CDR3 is TGCGCCAGCAGTGCGGGGAACTTCTACGAGCAGTACTTC.

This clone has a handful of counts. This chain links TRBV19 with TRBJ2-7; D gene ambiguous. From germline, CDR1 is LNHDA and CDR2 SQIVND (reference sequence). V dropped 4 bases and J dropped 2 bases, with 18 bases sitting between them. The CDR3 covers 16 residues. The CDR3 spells CASSRDTSSPAYEQYF. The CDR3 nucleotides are TGTGCCAGTAGTAGAGACACGTCTAGTCCCGCCTACGAGCAGTACTTC.

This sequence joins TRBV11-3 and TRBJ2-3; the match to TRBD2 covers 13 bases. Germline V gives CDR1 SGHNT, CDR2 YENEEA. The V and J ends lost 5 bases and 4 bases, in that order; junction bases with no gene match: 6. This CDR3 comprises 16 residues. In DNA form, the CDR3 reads TGTGCCAGCAGCGTAGGACTAGCGGGAGCCTCAGATACGCAGTATTTT. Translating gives CASSVGLAGASDTQYF.

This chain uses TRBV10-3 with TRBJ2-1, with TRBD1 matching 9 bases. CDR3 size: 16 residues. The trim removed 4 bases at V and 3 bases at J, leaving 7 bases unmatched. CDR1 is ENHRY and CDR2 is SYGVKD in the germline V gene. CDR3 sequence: CAISARTGEGYNEQFF. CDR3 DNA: TGTGCCATCAGTGCCCGGACAGGGGAGGGCTACAATGAGCAGTTCTTC.

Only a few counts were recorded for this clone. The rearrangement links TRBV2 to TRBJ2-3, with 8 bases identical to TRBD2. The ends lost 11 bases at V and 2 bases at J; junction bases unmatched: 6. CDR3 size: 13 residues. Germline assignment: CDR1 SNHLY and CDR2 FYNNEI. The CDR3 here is CAGAGGLTDTQYF. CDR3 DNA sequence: TGTGCCGGGGCGGGGGGACTCACAGATACGCAGTATTTT.

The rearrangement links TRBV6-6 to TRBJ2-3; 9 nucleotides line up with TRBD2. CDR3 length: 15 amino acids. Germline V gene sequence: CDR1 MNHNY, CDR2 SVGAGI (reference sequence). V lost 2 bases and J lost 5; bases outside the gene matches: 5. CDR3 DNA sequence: TGTGCCAGCAGTTACCTGCGGGAGGGCCTAGATACGCAGTATTTT. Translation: CASSYLREGLDTQYF.

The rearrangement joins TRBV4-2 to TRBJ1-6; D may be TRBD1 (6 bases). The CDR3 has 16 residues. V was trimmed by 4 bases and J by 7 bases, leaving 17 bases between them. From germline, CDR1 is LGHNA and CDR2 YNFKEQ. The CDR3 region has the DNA TGTGCCAGCAGCCGCGATCTACAGGGTGTGAATTCACCCCTCCACTTT. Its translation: CASSRDLQGVNSPLHF.

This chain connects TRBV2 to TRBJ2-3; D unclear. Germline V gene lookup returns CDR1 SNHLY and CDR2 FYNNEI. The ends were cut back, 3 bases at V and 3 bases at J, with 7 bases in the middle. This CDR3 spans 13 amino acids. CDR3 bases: TGTGCCAGCAGTGATCGGCGGACAGATACGCAGTATTTT. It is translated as CASSDRRTDTQYF.

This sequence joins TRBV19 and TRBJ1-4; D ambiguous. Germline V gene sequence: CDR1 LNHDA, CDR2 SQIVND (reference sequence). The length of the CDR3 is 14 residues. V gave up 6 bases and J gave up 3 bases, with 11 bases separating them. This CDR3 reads CASSHTGSNEKLFF. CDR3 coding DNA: TGTGCCAGTAGCCACACGGGGTCTAATGAAAAACTGTTTTTT.

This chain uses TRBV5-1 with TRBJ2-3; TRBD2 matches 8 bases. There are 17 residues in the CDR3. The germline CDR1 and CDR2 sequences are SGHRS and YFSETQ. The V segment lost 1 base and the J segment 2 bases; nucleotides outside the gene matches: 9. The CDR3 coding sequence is TGCGCCAGCAGCTTGTCCCCTGCGGGAGGCGACACAGATACGCAGTATTTT. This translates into CASSLSPAGGDTDTQYF.

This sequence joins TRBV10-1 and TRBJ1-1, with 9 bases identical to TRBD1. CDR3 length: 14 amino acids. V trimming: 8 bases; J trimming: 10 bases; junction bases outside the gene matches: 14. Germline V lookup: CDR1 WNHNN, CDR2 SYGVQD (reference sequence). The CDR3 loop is CASSRDREFSGAFF. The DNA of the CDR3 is TGCGCCAGCTCTCGGGACAGGGAGTTCAGTGGAGCTTTCTTT.

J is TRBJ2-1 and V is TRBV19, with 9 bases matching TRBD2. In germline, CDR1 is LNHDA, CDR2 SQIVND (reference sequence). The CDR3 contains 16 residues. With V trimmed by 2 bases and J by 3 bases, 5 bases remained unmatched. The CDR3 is CASSIHASGNYNEQFF. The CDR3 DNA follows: TGTGCCAGTAGTATACATGCTAGCGGGAACTACAATGAGCAGTTCTTC. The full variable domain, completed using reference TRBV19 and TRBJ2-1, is DGGITQSPKYLFRKEGQNVTLSCEQNLNHDAMYWYRQDPGQGLRLIYYSQIVNDFQKGDIAEGYSVSREKKESFPLTVTSAQKNPTAFYLCASSIHASGNYNEQFFGPGTRLTVL.

CDR3 residues: CASGLVPGGLAGLGRETQYF. CDR3 coding DNA: TGTGCTAGTGGTTTGGTACCAGGGGGACTAGCGGGATTGGGTAGAGAGACCCAGTACTTC. The rearrangement links TRBV12-5 to TRBJ2-5; 13 bases match TRBD2. The CDR3 runs 20 residues. V trimming: 0 bases; J trimming: 4 bases; junction bases outside the gene matches: 14. Germline V gene lookup returns CDR1 LGHNT and CDR2 FRNRAP.

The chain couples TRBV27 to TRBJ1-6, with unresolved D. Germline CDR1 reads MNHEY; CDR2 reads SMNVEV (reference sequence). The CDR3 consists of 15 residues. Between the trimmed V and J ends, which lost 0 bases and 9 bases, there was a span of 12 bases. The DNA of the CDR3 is TGTGCCAGCAGTTTATCGAGAGGGTCTATTTCACCCCTCCACTTT. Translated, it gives CASSLSRGSISPLHF.

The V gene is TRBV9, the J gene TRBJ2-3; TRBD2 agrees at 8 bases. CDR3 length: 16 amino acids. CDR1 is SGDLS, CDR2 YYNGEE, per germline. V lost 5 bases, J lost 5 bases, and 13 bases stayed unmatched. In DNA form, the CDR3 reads TGTGCCAGCAGTAGCCCATCGACGACTAGCGTAGATACGCAGTATTTT. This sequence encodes CASSSPSTTSVDTQYF.

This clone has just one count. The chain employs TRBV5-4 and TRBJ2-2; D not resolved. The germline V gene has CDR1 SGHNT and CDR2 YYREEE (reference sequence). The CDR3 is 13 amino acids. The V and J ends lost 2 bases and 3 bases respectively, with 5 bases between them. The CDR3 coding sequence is TGTGCCAGCAGCTTTCGCGACACCGGGGAGCTGTTTTTT. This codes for CASSFRDTGELFF.

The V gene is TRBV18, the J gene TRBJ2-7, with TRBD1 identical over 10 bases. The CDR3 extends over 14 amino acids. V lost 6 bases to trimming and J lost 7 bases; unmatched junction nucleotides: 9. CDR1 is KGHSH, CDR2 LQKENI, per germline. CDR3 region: CASSPTGTGVEQYF. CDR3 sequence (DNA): TGTGCCAGCTCTCCTACTGGGACAGGGGTGGAGCAGTACTTC.

The CDR3 bases are TGTGCCAGCAGTTTAGCGGGCGACAACTATGGCTACACCTTC. Its translation: CASSLAGDNYGYTF. The V call is TRBV28, the J call TRBJ1-2; D not certain. This CDR3 spans 14 amino acids. From germline, CDR1 is MDHEN and CDR2 SYDVKM. Trimming stripped 2 bases from V and 2 bases from J, with 9 bases between.

The CDR3 here is CAISESATIETQYF. The CDR3 DNA reads TGTGCCATCAGTGAGTCGGCTACTATAGAGACCCAGTACTTC. The V gene is TRBV10-3, the J gene TRBJ2-5, with D unresolved. The germline V and J ends were trimmed by 0 bases and 4 bases, with 9 bases remaining between them. The CDR3 runs 14 residues. The germline CDR1 and CDR2 sequences are ENHRY and SYGVKD.

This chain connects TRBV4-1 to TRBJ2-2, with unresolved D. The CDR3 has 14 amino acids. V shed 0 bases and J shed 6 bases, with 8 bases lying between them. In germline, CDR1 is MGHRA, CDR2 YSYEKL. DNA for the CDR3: TGCGCCAGCAGCCAAGATCCTTCGTCCGGGGAGCTGTTTTTT. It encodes CASSQDPSSGELFF.

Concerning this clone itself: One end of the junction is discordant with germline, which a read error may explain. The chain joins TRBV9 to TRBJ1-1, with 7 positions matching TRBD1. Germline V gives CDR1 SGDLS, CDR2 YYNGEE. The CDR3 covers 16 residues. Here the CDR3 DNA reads TGTGCCAGCAGCGTTACAGCGGGACAGATGAACACTGAAGTTTTCTTT. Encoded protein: CASSVTAGQMNTEVFF.

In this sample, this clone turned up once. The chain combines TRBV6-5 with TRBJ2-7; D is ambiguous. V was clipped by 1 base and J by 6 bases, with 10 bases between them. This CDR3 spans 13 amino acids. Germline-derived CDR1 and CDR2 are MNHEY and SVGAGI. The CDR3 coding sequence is TGTGCCAGCAGTTACTATGGACCAGGCGAGCAGTACTTC. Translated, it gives CASSYYGPGEQYF.

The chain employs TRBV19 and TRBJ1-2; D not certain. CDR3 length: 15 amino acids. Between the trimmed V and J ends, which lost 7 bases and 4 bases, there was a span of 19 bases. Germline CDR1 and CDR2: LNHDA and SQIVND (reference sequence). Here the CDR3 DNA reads TGTGCCAGTACATCGGCAGACTACACCTCCTATGGCTACACCTTC. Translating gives CASTSADYTSYGYTF.

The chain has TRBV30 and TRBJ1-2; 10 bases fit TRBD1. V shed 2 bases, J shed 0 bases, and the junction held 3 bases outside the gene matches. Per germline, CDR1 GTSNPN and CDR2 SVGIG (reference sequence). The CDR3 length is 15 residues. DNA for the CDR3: TGTGCCTGGAGTCCAGGGACAGGGGCTAACTATGGCTACACCTTC. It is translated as CAWSPGTGANYGYTF.

The DNA for the CDR3 is TGTGCCAGCAGCCAAGTTAGGGGGACAGGGGACAATGAGCAGTTCTTC. Translation gives CASSQVRGTGDNEQFF. The chain uses TRBV4-2 and TRBJ2-1; 10 positions agree with TRBD1. V was pared by 1 base and J by 5 bases, with 5 bases of the junction left unmatched. Germline V gene data show CDR1 as LGHNA and CDR2 as YNFKEQ. There are 16 residues in the CDR3.

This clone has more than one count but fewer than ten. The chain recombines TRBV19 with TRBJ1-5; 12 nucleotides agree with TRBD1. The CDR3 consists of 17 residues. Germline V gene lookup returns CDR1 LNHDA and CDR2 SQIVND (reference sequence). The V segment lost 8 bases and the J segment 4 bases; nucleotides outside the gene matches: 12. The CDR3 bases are TGTGCCAGTCACCAGAGGGACAGGGGGCTAGGAAATCAGCCCCAGCATTTT. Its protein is CASHQRDRGLGNQPQHF.

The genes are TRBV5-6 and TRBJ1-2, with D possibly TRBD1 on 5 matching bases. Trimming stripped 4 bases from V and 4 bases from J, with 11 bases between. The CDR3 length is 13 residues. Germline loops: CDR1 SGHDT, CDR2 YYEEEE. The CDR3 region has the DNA TGTGCCAGCAGCCCCTTGGGGGGCTATGGCTACACCTTC. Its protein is CASSPLGGYGYTF.

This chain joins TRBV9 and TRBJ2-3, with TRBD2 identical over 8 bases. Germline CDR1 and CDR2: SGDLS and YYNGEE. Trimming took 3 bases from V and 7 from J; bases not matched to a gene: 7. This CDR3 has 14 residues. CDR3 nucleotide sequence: TGTGCCAGCAGCGGTACGGGGGGGCAATATACGCAGTATTTT. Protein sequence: CASSGTGGQYTQYF. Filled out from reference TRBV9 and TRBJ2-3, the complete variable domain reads DSGVTQTPKHLITATGQRVTLRCSPRSGDLSVYWYQQSLDQGLQFLIQYYNGEERAKGNILERFSAQQFPDLHSELNLSSLELGDSALYFCASSGTGGQYTQYFGPGTRLTVL.